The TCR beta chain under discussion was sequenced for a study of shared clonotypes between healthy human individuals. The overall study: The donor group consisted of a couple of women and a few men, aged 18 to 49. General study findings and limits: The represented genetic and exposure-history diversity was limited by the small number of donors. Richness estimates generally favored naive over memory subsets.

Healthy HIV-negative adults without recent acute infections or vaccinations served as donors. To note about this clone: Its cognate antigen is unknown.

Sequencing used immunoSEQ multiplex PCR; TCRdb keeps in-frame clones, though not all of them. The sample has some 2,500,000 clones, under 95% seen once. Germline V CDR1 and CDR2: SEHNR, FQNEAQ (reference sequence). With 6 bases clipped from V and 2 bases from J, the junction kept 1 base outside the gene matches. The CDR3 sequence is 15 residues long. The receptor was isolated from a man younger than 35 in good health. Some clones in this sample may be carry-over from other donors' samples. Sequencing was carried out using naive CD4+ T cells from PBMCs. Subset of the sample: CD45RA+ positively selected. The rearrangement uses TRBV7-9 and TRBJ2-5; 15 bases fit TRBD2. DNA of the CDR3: TGTGCCAGCAGGGGACTAGCGGGAGGTCAAGAGACCCAGTACTTC. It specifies CASRGLAGGQETQYF. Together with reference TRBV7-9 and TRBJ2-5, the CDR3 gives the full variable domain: DTGVSQNPRHKITKRGQNVTFRCDPISEHNRLYWYRQTLGQGPEFLTYFQNEAQLEKSRLLSDRFSAERPKGSFSTLEIQRTEQGDSAMYLCASRGLAGGQETQYFGPGTRLLVL.